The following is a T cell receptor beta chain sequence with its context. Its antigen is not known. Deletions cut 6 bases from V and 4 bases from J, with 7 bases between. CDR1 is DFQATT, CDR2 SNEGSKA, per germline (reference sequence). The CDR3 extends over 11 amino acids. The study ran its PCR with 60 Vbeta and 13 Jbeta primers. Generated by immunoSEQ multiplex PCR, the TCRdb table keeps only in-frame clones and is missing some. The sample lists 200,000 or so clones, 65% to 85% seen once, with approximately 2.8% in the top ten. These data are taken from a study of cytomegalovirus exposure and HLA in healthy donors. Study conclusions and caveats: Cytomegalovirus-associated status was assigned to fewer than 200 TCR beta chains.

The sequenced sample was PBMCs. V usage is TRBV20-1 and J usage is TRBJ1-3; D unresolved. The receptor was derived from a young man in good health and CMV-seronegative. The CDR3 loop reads CSAPSGNTIYF. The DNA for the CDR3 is TGCAGTGCCCCGAGCGGAAACACCATATATTTT.